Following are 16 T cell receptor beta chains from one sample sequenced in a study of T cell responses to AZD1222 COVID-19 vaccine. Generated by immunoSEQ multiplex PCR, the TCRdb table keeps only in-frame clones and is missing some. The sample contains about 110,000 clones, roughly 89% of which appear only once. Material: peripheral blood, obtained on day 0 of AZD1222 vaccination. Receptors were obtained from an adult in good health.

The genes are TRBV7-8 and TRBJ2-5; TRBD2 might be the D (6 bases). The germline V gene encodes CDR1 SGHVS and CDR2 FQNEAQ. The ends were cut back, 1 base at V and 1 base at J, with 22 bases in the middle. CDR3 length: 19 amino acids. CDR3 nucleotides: TGTGCCAGCAGCTTAGGGGGGTTGGGACTCCAAGCCCGCCAAGAGACCCAGTACTTC. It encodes CASSLGGLGLQARQETQYF.

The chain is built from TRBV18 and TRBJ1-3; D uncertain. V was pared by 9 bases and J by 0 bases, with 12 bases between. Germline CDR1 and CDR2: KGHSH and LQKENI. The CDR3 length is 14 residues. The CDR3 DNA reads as TGTGCCAGTTCCTCGGCTAACTCTGGAAACACCATATATTTT. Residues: CASSSANSGNTIYF.

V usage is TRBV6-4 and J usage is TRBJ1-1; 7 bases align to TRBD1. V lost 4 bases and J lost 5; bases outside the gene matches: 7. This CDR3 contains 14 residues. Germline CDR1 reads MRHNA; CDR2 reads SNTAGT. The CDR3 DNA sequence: TGTGCCAGCAGTGCAACAGGGGTAGAAACTGAAGCTTTCTTT. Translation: CASSATGVETEAFF.

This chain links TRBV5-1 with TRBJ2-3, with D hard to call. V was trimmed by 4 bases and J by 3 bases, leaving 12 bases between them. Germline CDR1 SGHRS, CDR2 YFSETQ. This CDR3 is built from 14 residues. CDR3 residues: CASSPQRITDTQYF. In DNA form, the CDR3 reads TGCGCCAGCAGCCCCCAGAGGATAACAGATACGCAGTATTTT. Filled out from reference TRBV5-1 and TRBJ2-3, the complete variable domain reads KAGVTQTPRYLIKTRGQQVTLSCSPISGHRSVSWYQQTPGQGLQFLFEYFSETQRNKGNFPGRFSGRQFSNSRSEMNVSTLELGDSALYLCASSPQRITDTQYFGPGTRLTVL.

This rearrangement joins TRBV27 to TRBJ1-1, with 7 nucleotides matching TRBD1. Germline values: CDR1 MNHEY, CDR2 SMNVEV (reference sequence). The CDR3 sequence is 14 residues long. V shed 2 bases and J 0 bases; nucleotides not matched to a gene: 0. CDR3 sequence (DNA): TGTGCCAGCAGTTTAGGACAGGTGAACACTGAAGCTTTCTTT. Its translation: CASSLGQVNTEAFF.

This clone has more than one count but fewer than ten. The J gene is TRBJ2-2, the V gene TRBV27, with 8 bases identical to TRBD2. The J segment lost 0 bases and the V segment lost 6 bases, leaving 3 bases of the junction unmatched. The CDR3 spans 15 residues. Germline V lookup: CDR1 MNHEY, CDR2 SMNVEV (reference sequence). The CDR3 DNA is TGTGCCAGCAGCGGAGCGGGGGCGAACACCGGGGAGCTGTTTTTT. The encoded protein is CASSGAGANTGELFF.

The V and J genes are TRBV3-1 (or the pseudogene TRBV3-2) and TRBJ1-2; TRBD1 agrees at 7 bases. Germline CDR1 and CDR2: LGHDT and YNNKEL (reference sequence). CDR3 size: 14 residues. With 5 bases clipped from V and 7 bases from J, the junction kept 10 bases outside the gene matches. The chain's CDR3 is CASSLQGRLGGYTF. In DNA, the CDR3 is TGTGCCAGCAGCTTACAGGGGCGACTGGGTGGCTACACCTTC.

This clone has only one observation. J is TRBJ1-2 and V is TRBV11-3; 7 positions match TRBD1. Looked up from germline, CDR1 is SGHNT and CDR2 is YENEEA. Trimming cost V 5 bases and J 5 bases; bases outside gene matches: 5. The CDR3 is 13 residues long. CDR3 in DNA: TGTGCCAGCAGCGACGGGACAGCGTATGGCTACACCTTC. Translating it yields CASSDGTAYGYTF. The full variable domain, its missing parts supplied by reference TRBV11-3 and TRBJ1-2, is EAGVVQSPRYKIIEKKQPVAFWCNPISGHNTLYWYLQNLGQGPELLIRYENEEAVDDSQLPKDRFSAERLKGVDSTLKIQPAELGDSAVYLCASSDGTAYGYTFGSGTRLTVV.

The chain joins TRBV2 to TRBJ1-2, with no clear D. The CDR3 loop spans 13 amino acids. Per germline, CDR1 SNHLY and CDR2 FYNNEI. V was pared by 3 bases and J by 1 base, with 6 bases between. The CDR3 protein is CASSDGFNYGYTF. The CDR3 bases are TGTGCCAGCAGTGATGGGTTTAACTATGGCTACACCTTC.

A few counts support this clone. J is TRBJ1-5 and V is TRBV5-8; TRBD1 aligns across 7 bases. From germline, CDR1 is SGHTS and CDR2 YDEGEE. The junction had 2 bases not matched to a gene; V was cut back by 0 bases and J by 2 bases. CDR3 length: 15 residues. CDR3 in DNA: TGTGCCAGCAGCTTGGACAGGGGAGGCAATCAGCCCCAGCATTTT. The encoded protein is CASSLDRGGNQPQHF.

CDR3 protein: CASSPPMGAGRGSQETQYF. CDR3 nucleotides: TGTGCCAGCTCACCACCGATGGGGGCAGGTCGAGGGAGCCAAGAGACCCAGTACTTC. The rearrangement links TRBV18 to TRBJ2-5; possibly TRBD1 for D (6 bases). Germline V lookup: CDR1 KGHSH, CDR2 LQKENI. Trimming took 0 bases from V and 1 from J, leaving 21 bases between them. The CDR3 has 19 residues.

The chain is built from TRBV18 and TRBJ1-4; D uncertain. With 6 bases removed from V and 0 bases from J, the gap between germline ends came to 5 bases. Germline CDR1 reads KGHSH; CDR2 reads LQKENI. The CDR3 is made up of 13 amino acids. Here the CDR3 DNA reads TGTGCCAGCTCTCCTTCAACTAATGAAAAACTGTTTTTT. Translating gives CASSPSTNEKLFF.

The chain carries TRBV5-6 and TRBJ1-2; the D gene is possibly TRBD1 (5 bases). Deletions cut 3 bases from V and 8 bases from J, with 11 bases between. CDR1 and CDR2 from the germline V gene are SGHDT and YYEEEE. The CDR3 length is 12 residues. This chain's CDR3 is CASSSGRFGYTF. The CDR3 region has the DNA TGTGCCAGCAGCTCAGGGCGGTTCGGCTACACCTTC.

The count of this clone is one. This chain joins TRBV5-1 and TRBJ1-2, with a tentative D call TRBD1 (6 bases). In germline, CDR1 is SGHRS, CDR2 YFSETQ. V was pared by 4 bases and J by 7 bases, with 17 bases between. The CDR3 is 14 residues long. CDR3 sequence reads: CASSALDSASGYTF. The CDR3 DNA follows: TGCGCCAGCAGCGCCCTGGACAGTGCTTCTGGCTACACCTTC. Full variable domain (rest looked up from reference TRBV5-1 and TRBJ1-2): KAGVTQTPRYLIKTRGQQVTLSCSPISGHRSVSWYQQTPGQGLQFLFEYFSETQRNKGNFPGRFSGRQFSNSRSEMNVSTLELGDSALYLCASSALDSASGYTFGSGTRLTVV.

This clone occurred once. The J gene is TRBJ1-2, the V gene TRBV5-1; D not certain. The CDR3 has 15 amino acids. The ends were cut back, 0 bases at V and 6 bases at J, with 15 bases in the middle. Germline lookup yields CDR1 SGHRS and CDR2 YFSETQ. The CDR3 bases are TGCGCCAGCAGCTTGGGAGAAAGATCTGAGGATGGCTACACCTTC. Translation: CASSLGERSEDGYTF.

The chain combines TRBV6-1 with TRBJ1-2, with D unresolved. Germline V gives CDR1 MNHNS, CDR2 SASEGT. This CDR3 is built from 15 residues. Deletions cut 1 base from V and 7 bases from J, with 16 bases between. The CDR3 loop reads CASSEGSLNGGGYTF. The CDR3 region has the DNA TGTGCCAGCAGTGAAGGCAGCCTGAATGGTGGTGGCTACACCTTC.